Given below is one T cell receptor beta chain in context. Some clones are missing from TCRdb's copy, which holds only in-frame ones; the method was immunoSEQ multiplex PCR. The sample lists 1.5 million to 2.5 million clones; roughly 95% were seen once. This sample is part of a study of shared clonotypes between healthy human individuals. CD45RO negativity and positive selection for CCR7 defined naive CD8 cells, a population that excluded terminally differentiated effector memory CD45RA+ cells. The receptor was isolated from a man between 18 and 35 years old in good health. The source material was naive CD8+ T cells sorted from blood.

CDR3 sequence reads: CASSVVGSRTDTQYF. The CDR3 DNA is TGTGCCAGCAGCGTAGTGGGCAGCCGCACAGATACGCAGTATTTT. The chain carries TRBV9 and TRBJ2-3; D is unresolved. From germline, CDR1 is SGDLS and CDR2 YYNGEE. Trimming removed 0 bases from V and 1 base from J, with 9 bases in between. This CDR3 is built from 15 residues.